This T cell receptor (beta chain) came from a study of spatial heterogeneity in lung cancer. The presence of a unique molecular identifier marked each TCR cDNA molecule. In TCRdb, the 5' RACE reads were re-called with MiXCR into one record per CDR3 protein. The table lists roughly 46,000 distinct CDR3 sequences, approximately 12% of them singletons, with roughly a third in the top ten. Time point denoted: blood at routine non-recurrence follow-up after resection. V was shortened by 0 bases and J by 7 bases, with 4 bases between the two germline ends. This CDR3 region has 11 residues. CDR1 and CDR2 (germline): DFQATT, SNEGSKA (reference sequence). At least ten counts were recorded for this clonotype.

The gene calls are TRBV20-1 and TRBJ1-3; D gene uncertain. The source was PBMCs, collected at follow-up. This TCR derives from a male donor with early-stage non-small cell lung cancer. DNA for the CDR3: TGCAGTGCTAGAGATCTCAACACCATATATTTT. Protein product: CSARDLNTIYF.